This passage covers 8 T cell receptor beta chains from one sample sequenced in a study of T-cell memory formation after mild COVID-19. TCRdb processed the 5' RACE reads anew with MiXCR; each CDR3 protein has one entry. The sample includes 270,000 or so distinct CDR3 sequences, around 17% of them seen just once. Sequencing input: PBMCs or a T cell subset sorted from them (not recorded which). Receptors originate from a man aged 18 to 30 who had mild COVID-19 (a few samples of this study predate the infection). Cell type and time point are not known.

This clonotype was counted a few times. The V and J genes are TRBV9 and TRBJ2-1; TRBD2 agrees at 8 bases. Germline V gives CDR1 SGDLS, CDR2 YYNGEE. This CDR3 region has 15 residues. After removal of 0 bases from V and 3 bases from J, the junction contained 2 bases not matched to a gene. Here the CDR3 reads CASSVEGLGYNEQFF. The CDR3 DNA is TGTGCCAGCAGCGTAGAGGGACTAGGCTACAATGAGCAGTTCTTC.

This sequence joins TRBV7-9 and TRBJ1-5; D is undetermined. The CDR3 covers 17 residues. Deletions cut 2 bases from V and 8 bases from J, with 22 bases between. Germline V lookup: CDR1 SEHNR, CDR2 FQNEAQ (reference sequence). The CDR3: CASSLYGSEGPGEPQHF. The CDR3 DNA sequence: TGTGCCAGCAGCTTATATGGGTCAGAGGGCCCCGGGGAGCCCCAGCATTTT.

This clonotype was observed a few times. The chain employs TRBV4-1 and TRBJ2-5; weak D call: TRBD1 (5 bases). Germline V gene data show CDR1 as MGHRA and CDR2 as YSYEKL. The CDR3 runs 15 residues. Trimming pared 2 bases from V and 2 bases from J, leaving 12 bases between. DNA for the CDR3: TGCGCCAGCAGCCAACGGGTGGGGCTACAAGAGACCCAGTACTTC. Protein: CASSQRVGLQETQYF.

In its sample, this clonotype was seen a few times. The V gene is TRBV7-3, the J gene TRBJ2-5; 8 positions match TRBD1. The J segment lost 2 bases and the V segment lost 5 bases, leaving 7 bases of the junction unmatched. CDR3 length equals 15 residues. Germline CDR1 SGHTA, CDR2 FQGTGA. The CDR3: CASSPGQATQETQYF. CDR3 nucleotides: TGTGCCAGCAGCCCGGGACAGGCGACTCAAGAGACCCAGTACTTC.

The rearrangement links TRBV7-9 to TRBJ2-3; unclear D gene. Trimming removed 5 bases at V and 0 bases at J, with 15 bases between. The CDR3 covers 16 residues. Per germline, CDR1 SEHNR and CDR2 FQNEAQ (reference sequence). CDR3 residues: CASSPPVRLSTDTQYF. The CDR3 nucleotides read TGTGCCAGCAGCCCGCCGGTGAGGTTGAGCACAGATACGCAGTATTTT.

This clonotype came up a few times. The chain links TRBV29-1 to TRBJ2-4; D uncertain. Germline V CDR1 and CDR2: SQVTM, ANQGSEA. The CDR3 extends over 14 amino acids. The V gene lost 0 bases and the J gene lost 0 bases, with 6 bases spanning the gap. The CDR3 DNA follows: TGCAGCGTTGAAGATCAACTAGCCAAAAACATTCAGTACTTC. Its protein product is CSVEDQLAKNIQYF.

The genes are TRBV20-1 and TRBJ2-3; the match to TRBD1 covers 9 bases. This CDR3 contains 15 residues. Germline CDR1 and CDR2: DFQATT and SNEGSKA (reference sequence). The trim removed 5 bases at V and 1 base at J, leaving 7 bases unmatched. This CDR3 reads CSAGTGPRGTDTQYF. The CDR3 DNA reads TGCAGTGCTGGGACAGGGCCTAGAGGCACAGATACGCAGTATTTT.

This chain joins TRBV27 and TRBJ1-6; 8 bases map to TRBD1. This CDR3 has 16 amino acids. Germline CDR1 and CDR2: MNHEY and SMNVEV (reference sequence). V lost 4 bases and J lost 2; bases outside the gene matches: 4. CDR3 residues: CASSSGQGTYNSPLHF. The CDR3 region has the DNA TGTGCCAGCAGTTCCGGACAGGGAACCTATAATTCACCCCTCCACTTT.